These 2 T cell receptor beta chains came from one sample sequenced in a study of blood T cell repertoires in COVID-19. Sequencing used immunoSEQ multiplex PCR; TCRdb keeps in-frame clones, though not all of them. The repertoire holds over 150,000 clones, with 70% to 90% as singletons. Input material: peripheral blood. All receptors derive from a man aged 35-49 years with acute or convalescent COVID-19.

The CDR3 coding sequence is TGTGCCAGCAGCCCGGACACCTACTTCTTTTCGAACACTGAAGCTTTCTTT. It is translated as CASSPDTYFFSNTEAFF. The chain carries TRBV5-5 and TRBJ1-1; tentatively, D is TRBD1 (5 bases). V shed 4 bases and J shed 1 base, with 20 bases lying between them. Germline CDR1 reads SGHKS; CDR2 reads YYEKEE (reference sequence). CDR3 length: 17 residues. The whole variable domain, remainder taken from reference TRBV5-5 and TRBJ1-1, is DAGVTQSPTHLIKTRGQQVTLRCSPISGHKSVSWYQQVLGQGPQFIFQYYEKEERGRGNFPDRFSARQFPNYSSELNVNALLLGDSALYLCASSPDTYFFSNTEAFFGQGTRLTVV.

The J gene is TRBJ2-7, the V gene TRBV7-2; possibly TRBD2 for D (6 bases). V was cut by 3 bases and J by 2 bases, with 17 bases left in between. This CDR3 has 16 residues. The germline gives CDR1 SGHTA, CDR2 FQGNSA. DNA for the CDR3: TGTGCCAGCAGCTTTGCCGGGACTCAGGGAGCCTACGAGCAGTACTTC. Translation: CASSFAGTQGAYEQYF.